Listed below are T cell receptor beta chains from one sample, sequenced in a study of CD8+CD57+ T cells in acquired aplastic anemia. TCRdb itself ran the reads through MiXCR, one entry per CDR3 protein. The sample holds approximately 220,000 distinct CDR3 sequences, 47% seen once. What was sequenced was sorted CD4+, CD8+, or CD8+CD57+ T cells (not recorded which) from PBMCs. All receptors come from a human donor with aplastic anemia. Each CDR3 is given with its conserved first and last residue. The D gene is left open where the match is weak. Clone size is stated in some rows and not others, as once, few, many or a class when expanded.

clone_size	d_call	v_call	j_call	cdr3_aa	cdr3_nt
.	TRBD2	TRBV7-2	TRBJ2-5	CASSNSPSGGETQYF	TGTGCCAGCAGCAATAGTCCTAGCGGGGGTGAGACCCAGTACTTC
.	.	TRBV9	TRBJ1-2	CASSVAGGGYTF	TGTGCCAGCAGCGTAGCGGGGGGAGGCTACACCTTC
.	.	TRBV28	TRBJ2-7	CASSRGLFEQYF	TGTGCCAGCAGTCGAGGTCTGTTCGAGCAGTACTTC
many	.	TRBV7-9	TRBJ2-3	CASSSAPFTTTDTQYF	TGTGCCAGCAGCTCGGCCCCGTTCACAACCACAGATACGCAGTATTTT
.	.	TRBV10-3	TRBJ1-1	CAISEPGEDTEAFF	TGTGCCATCAGTGAGCCCGGGGAGGACACTGAAGCTTTCTTT
.	.	TRBV9	TRBJ1-3	CASSHGTSGNTIYF	TGTGCCAGCAGCCACGGGACCTCTGGAAACACCATATATTTT
many	.	TRBV5-5	TRBJ2-5	CASSLFVKETQYF	TGTGCCAGCAGCTTGTTCGTCAAAGAGACCCAGTACTTC
few	TRBD1	TRBV28	TRBJ1-5	CASSHHSWDRASQPQHF	TGTGCCAGCAGTCATCATTCCTGGGACAGGGCTTCTCAGCCCCAGCATTTT
few	.	TRBV7-9	TRBJ1-6	CASRGNNSPLHF	TGTGCCAGCAGGGGCAACAATTCACCCCTCCACTTT
few	TRBD1	TRBV20-1	TRBJ2-4	CSATGTGGPKNIQYF	TGCAGTGCTACGGGGACAGGGGGACCCAAAAACATTCAGTACTTC
.	.	TRBV10-1	TRBJ2-1	CASSSRPWKNNEQFF	TGTGCCAGCAGTTCCCGCCCCTGGAAAAACAATGAGCAGTTCTTC
.	.	TRBV10-3	TRBJ2-2	CAISESIGYTGELFF	TGTGCCATCAGTGAGTCGATAGGGTACACCGGGGAGCTGTTTTTT
many	TRBD1	TRBV20-1	TRBJ1-6	CSADRDRGNSPLHF	TGCAGTGCAGACCGGGACAGGGGAAATTCACCCCTCCACTTT
many	.	TRBV2	TRBJ2-7	CASSLGPTYEQYF	TGTGCCAGCAGCCTTGGGCCTACCTACGAGCAGTACTTC
.	TRBD1	TRBV2	TRBJ2-1	CASSHYTGASSYNEQFF	TGTGCCAGCAGCCACTATACAGGGGCCAGCTCCTACAATGAGCAGTTCTTC
.	TRBD1	TRBV9	TRBJ2-7	CASSVEPGTGGVGQYF	TGTGCCAGCAGCGTAGAACCCGGGACAGGGGGAGTCGGGCAGTACTTC
many	TRBD1	TRBV2	TRBJ1-2	CASSEWVGTVYGGYTF	TGTGCCAGCAGTGAATGGGTCGGGACAGTTTATGGTGGCTACACCTTC
many	.	TRBV6-2/TRBV6-3	TRBJ2-1	CASAPGHNNEQFF	TGTGCCAGCGCCCCTGGGCATAACAATGAGCAGTTCTTC
many	.	TRBV25-1	TRBJ2-7	CASSESRTVYEQYF	TGTGCCAGCAGTGAATCACGGACAGTCTACGAGCAGTACTTC
once	.	TRBV19	TRBJ2-3	CASSIDGGGTDTQYF	TGTGCCAGTAGTATCGACGGTGGGGGCACAGATACGCAGTATTTT
many	.	TRBV11-1	TRBJ2-1	CASSFRGAEYNEQFF	TGTGCCAGCAGCTTTAGGGGAGCGGAGTACAATGAGCAGTTCTTC
many	.	TRBV13	TRBJ1-4	CASSLSSEKLFF	TGTGCCAGCAGCTTATCGAGTGAAAAACTGTTTTTT
few	TRBD2	TRBV29-1	TRBJ2-5	CSVDVTSGGAWETQYF	TGCAGCGTTGATGTGACTAGCGGGGGGGCATGGGAGACCCAGTACTTC
many	TRBD1	TRBV4-1	TRBJ1-2	CASTTRDSFYGYTF	TGCGCCAGCACCACTCGGGACAGCTTCTATGGCTACACCTTC